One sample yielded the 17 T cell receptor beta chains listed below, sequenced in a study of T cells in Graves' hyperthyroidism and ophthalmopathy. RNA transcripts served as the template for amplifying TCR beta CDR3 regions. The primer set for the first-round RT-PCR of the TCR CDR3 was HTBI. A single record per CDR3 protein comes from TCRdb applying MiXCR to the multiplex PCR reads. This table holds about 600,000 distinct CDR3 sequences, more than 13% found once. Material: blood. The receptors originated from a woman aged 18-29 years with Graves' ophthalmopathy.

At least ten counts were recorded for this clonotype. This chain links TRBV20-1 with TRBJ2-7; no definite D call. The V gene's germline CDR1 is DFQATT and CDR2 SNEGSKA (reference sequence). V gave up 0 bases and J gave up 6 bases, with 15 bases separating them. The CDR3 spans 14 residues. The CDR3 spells CSARDLDPALEQYF. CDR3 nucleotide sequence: TGCAGTGCTAGAGATCTTGACCCGGCCCTCGAGCAGTACTTC.

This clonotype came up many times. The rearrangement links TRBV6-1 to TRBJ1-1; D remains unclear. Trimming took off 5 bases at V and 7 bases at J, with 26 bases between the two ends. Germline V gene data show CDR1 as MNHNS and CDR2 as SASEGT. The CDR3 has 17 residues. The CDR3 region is CASSLYPRGSMANEAFF. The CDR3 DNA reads TGTGCCAGCAGTTTGTACCCGAGAGGTTCCATGGCCAATGAAGCTTTCTTT.

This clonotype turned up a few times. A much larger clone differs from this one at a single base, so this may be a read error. The CDR3 sequence is CASILVARPTYEQYF. CDR3 nucleotides: TGTGCCAGCATCTTAGTTGCGAGACCCACCTACGAGCAGTACTTC. The chain uses TRBV7-2 and TRBJ2-7; unclear D gene. Germline V gives CDR1 SGHTA, CDR2 FQGNSA. CDR3 length equals 15 residues.

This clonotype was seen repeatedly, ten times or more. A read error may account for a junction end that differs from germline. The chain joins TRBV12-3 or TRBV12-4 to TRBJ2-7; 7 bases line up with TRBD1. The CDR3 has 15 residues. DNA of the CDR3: TGTGCCAGCAGATTAGGACAGGAGTTGACATACGAGCAGTACTTC. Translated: CASRLGQELTYEQYF.

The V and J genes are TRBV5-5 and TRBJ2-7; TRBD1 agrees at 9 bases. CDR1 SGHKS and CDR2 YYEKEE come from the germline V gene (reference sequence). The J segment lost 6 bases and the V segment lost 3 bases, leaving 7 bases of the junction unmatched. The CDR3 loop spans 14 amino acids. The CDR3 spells CASSSDRGWGEQYF. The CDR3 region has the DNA TGTGCCAGCAGCTCGGACAGGGGATGGGGCGAGCAGTACTTC.

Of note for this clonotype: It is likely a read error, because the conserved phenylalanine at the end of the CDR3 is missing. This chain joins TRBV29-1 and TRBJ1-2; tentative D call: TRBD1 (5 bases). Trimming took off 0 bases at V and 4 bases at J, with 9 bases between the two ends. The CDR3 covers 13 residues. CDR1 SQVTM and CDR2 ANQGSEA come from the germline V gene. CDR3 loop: CSVEDRQLYGYTL. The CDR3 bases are TGCAGCGTTGAAGACCGACAGCTCTATGGCTACACCCTC.

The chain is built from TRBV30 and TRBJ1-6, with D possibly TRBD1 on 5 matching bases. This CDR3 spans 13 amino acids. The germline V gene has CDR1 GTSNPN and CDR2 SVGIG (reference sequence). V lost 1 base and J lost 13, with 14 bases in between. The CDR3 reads CAWSAGEGRPLHF. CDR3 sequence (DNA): TGTGCCTGGAGTGCCGGAGAGGGGCGGCCCCTCCACTTT. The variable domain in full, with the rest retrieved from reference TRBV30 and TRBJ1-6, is SQTIHQWPATLVQPVGSPLSLECTVEGTSNPNLYWYRQAAGRGLQLLFYSVGIGQISSEVPQNLSASRPQDRQFILSSKKLLLSDSGFYLCAWSAGEGRPLHFGNGTRLTVT.

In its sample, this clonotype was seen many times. This chain's CDR3 is CASSSRRSLGTEAFF. The CDR3 DNA reads TGTGCCAGTAGTTCGAGAAGGTCGTTGGGGACTGAAGCTTTCTTT. This chain joins TRBV19 and TRBJ1-1, with D unclear. Germline CDR1 and CDR2: LNHDA and SQIVND (reference sequence). The CDR3 is 15 amino acids. V lost 5 bases and J lost 5, with 18 bases in between.

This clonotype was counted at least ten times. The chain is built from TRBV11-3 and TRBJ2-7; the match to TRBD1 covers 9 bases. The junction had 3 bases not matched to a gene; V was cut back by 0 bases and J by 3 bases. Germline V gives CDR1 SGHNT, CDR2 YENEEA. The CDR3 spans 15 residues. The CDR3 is CASSLDSDRGYEQYF. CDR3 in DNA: TGTGCCAGCAGCTTAGACTCGGACAGGGGCTACGAGCAGTACTTC.

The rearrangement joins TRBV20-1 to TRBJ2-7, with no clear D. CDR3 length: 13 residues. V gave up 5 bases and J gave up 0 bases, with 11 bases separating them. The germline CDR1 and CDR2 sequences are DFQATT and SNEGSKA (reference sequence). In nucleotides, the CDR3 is TGCAGTGCTGACCCGAAAAGCTCCTACGAGCAGTACTTC. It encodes CSADPKSSYEQYF.

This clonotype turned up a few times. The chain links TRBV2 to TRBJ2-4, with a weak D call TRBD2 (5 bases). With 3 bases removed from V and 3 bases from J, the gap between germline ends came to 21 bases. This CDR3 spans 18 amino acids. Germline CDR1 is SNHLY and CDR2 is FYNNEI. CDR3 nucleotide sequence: TGTGCCAGCAGTGATTCTAGGCGGTCTCTAGCCTTCAAAAACATTCAGTACTTC. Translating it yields CASSDSRRSLAFKNIQYF.

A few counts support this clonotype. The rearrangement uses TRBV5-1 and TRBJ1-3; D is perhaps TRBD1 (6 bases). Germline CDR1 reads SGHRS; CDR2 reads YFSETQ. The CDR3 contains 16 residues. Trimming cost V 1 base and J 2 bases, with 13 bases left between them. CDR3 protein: CASSLQGLAPGNTIYF. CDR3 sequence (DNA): TGCGCCAGCAGCTTGCAGGGGTTGGCACCTGGAAACACCATATATTTT.

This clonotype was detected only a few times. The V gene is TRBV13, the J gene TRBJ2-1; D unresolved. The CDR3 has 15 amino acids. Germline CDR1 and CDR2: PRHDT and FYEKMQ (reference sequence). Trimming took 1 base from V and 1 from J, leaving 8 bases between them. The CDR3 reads CASSLDHLSYNEQFF. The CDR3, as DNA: TGTGCCAGCAGCTTAGATCACCTATCCTACAATGAGCAGTTCTTC.

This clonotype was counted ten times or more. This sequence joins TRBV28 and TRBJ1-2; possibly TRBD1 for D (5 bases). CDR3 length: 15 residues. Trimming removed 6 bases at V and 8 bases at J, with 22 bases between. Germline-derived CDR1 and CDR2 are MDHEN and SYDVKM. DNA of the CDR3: TGTGCCAGCAGAGCCTCAGGTGTAGGGGAACGAGGCTACACCTTC. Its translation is CASRASGVGERGYTF.

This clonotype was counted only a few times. CDR3 bases: TGTGCCAGCGGCCCAGGGGGCGATCGATTTGGAGGCTACACCTTC. Amino acids: CASGPGGDRFGGYTF. The V call is TRBV6-4, the J call TRBJ1-2; the match to TRBD1 covers 8 bases. CDR1 is MRHNA and CDR2 is SNTAGT in the germline V gene. The CDR3 totals 15 residues. With V trimmed by 8 bases and J by 8 bases, 16 bases remained unmatched.

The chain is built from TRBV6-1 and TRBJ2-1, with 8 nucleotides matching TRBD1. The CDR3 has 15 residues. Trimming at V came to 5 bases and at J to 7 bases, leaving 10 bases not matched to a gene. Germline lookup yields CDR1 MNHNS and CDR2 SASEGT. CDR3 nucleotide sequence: TGTGCCAGCAGTTACGTGGGGACAGGCCCTAATGAGCAGTTCTTC. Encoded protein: CASSYVGTGPNEQFF.

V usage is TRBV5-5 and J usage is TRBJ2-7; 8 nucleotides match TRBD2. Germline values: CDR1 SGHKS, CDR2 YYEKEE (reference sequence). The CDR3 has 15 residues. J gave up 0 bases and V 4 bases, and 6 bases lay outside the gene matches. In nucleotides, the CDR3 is TGTGCCAGCAGCAGGGGGGCGGGAGGCTCCTACGAGCAGTACTTC. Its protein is CASSRGAGGSYEQYF.